This is a list of T cell receptor beta chains from one sample in a study of blood T cell repertoires in COVID-19. Assay used: immunoSEQ multiplex PCR; TCRdb lists only in-frame clones, some missing. This sample has about 440,000 clones; approximately 90% occur once, and the top ten carry 4% to 4.5%. Input material: peripheral blood. Receptors were obtained from a woman in her 30s with acute or convalescent COVID-19. Each CDR3 is given with its conserved first and last residue. A D gene is named only where the DNA matches it firmly. Expanded clones are given a class, and other clones once, few, many or no size at all.

J | V | D | size | CDR3 | DNA
TRBJ2-3 | TRBV4-1 | . | . | CASSQGSIASTDTQYF | TGCGCCAGCAGCCAAGGATCTATAGCTAGTACAGATACGCAGTATTTT
TRBJ1-4 | TRBV9 | TRBD1 | . | CASSAMGQGRVNEKLFF | TGTGCCAGCAGCGCAATGGGACAGGGTAGGGTTAATGAAAAACTGTTTTTT
TRBJ1-1 | TRBV7-9 | . | few | CASSLVPGLITEAFF | TGTGCCAGCAGCTTAGTTCCAGGGCTGATCACTGAAGCTTTCTTT
TRBJ2-1 | TRBV27 | TRBD2 | . | CASSLEGTSGGDNEQFF | TGTGCCAGCAGTTTAGAGGGTACTAGCGGTGGGGACAATGAGCAGTTCTTC
TRBJ2-5 | TRBV5-1 | TRBD1 | . | CASSWSQGTQETQYF | TGCGCCAGCAGCTGGTCACAGGGGACCCAAGAGACCCAGTACTTC
TRBJ2-5 | TRBV6-1 | . | once | CASSEINSQETQYF | TGTGCCAGCAGTGAAATCAACAGCCAAGAGACCCAGTACTTC
TRBJ1-5 | TRBV18 | . | . | CASSPGGNSNQPQHF | TGTGCCAGCTCACCCGGGGGGAACAGCAATCAGCCCCAGCATTTT
TRBJ1-1 | TRBV19 | TRBD1 | few | CASSPSTVTGTVNTEAFF | TGTGCCAGTAGCCCCTCTACCGTTACCGGGACAGTGAACACTGAAGCTTTCTTT
TRBJ2-1 | TRBV7-3 | . | . | CASSSMGGLVNEQFF | TGTGCCAGCAGCTCCATGGGGGGGCTTGTCAATGAGCAGTTCTTC
TRBJ1-2 | TRBV24-1 | . | . | CATSDLRQTYGYTF | TGTGCCACCAGTGATTTGCGACAGACCTATGGCTACACCTTC
TRBJ2-3 | TRBV19 | . | . | CASSMIAITDTQYF | TGTGCCAGTAGTATGATAGCAATCACAGATACGCAGTATTTT
TRBJ2-5 | TRBV7-6 | . | . | CASSIGGGRGETQYF | TGTGCCAGCAGCATAGGGGGGGGGAGAGGAGAGACCCAGTACTTC
TRBJ2-2 | TRBV24-1 | TRBD1 | . | CATSDSGQLLGELFF | TGTGCCACCAGTGACTCGGGACAGTTGCTAGGGGAGCTGTTTTTT
TRBJ1-1 | TRBV27 | TRBD1 | . | CASSITGVRGNTEAFF | TGTGCCAGCAGCATAACAGGGGTCAGGGGGAACACTGAAGCTTTCTTT
TRBJ2-3 | TRBV29-1 | TRBD2 | . | CSVEGAGGRKGTDTQYF | TGCAGCGTTGAAGGAGCGGGGGGTCGTAAAGGCACAGATACGCAGTATTTT
TRBJ2-7 | TRBV11-2 | TRBD2 | . | CASSLRSRGGSRPYEQYF | TGTGCCAGCAGCTTACGATCCCGGGGGGGGAGCCGACCCTACGAGCAGTACTTC
TRBJ2-6 | TRBV19 | . | . | CASQGSGANVLTF | TGTGCCAGCCAGGGGTCTGGGGCCAACGTCCTGACTTTC
TRBJ2-1 | TRBV12-3/TRBV12-4 | . | . | CASSPGGGNEQFF | TGTGCCAGCAGTCCCGGGGGTGGAAATGAGCAGTTCTTC
TRBJ2-4 | TRBV10-3 | TRBD1 | . | CAISEQGAKNIQYF | TGTGCCATCAGCGAACAGGGGGCCAAAAACATTCAGTACTTC
TRBJ1-2 | TRBV5-1 | . | . | CASSLDSEVYGYTF | TGCGCCAGCAGTTTGGACAGTGAAGTCTATGGCTACACCTTC
TRBJ1-1 | TRBV6-5 | . | few | CASRRGLNTEAFF | TGTGCCAGCAGGAGAGGGTTGAACACTGAAGCTTTCTTT
TRBJ1-5 | TRBV6-5 | TRBD1 | . | CASSSSGTGSQPQHF | TGTGCCAGCAGTTCATCCGGGACAGGGAGTCAGCCCCAGCATTTT
TRBJ2-1 | TRBV7-8 | . | . | CASSSDKLNEQFF | TGTGCCAGCAGCTCCGACAAGTTAAATGAGCAGTTCTTC
TRBJ2-3 | TRBV27 | . | once | CASSLVFTDTQYF | TGTGCCAGCAGTTTAGTCTTCACAGATACGCAGTATTTT
TRBJ2-7 | TRBV15 | TRBD1 | . | CATSRQGKSYEQYF | TGTGCCACCAGCCGACAGGGGAAATCCTACGAGCAGTACTTC
TRBJ2-5 | TRBV2 | TRBD1 | . | CASSDWTGRETQYF | TGTGCCAGCAGTGATTGGACAGGGAGGGAGACCCAGTACTTC
TRBJ1-6 | TRBV2 | . | . | CASKSGRANSPLHF | TGTGCCAGCAAGTCCGGCAGGGCTAATTCACCCCTCCACTTT
TRBJ1-2 | TRBV5-1 | . | . | CASSLDSGLGGYTF | TGCGCCAGCAGCTTGGATTCCGGGTTGGGTGGCTACACCTTC